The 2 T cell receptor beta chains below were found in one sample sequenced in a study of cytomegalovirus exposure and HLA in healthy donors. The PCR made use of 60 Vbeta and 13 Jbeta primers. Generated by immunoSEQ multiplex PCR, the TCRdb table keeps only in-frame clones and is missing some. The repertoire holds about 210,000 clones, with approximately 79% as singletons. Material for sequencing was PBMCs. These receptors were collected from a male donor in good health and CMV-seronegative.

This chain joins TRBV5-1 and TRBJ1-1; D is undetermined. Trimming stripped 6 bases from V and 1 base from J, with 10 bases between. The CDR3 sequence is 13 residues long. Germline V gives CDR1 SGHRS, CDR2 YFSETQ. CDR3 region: CASMRGQNTEAFF. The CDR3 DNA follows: TGCGCCAGCATGAGAGGGCAGAACACTGAAGCTTTCTTT.

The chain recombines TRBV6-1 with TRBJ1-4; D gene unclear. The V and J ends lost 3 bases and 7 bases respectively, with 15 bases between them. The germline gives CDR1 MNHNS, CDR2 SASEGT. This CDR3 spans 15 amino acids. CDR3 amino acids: CASSDRGGGGEKLFF. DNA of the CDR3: TGTGCCAGCAGTGACCGGGGTGGAGGAGGTGAAAAACTGTTTTTT.